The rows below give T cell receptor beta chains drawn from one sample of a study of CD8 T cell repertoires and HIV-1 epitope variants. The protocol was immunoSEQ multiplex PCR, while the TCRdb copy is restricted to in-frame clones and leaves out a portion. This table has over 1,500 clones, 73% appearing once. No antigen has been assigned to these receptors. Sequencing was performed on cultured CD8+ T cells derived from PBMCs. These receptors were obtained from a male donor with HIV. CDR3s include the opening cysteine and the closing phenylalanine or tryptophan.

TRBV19	CASSMLRDTGNTIYF
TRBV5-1	CASSHSLGQGAKDTQYF
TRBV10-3	CAISEEMIGAGASDTQYF
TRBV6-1	CASSPFGPSYEQYF
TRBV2	CASSTGTGSWELFF
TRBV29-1	CSVEGDSNEKLFF
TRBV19	CASSSWTSGMEETQYF
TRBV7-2	CASRRGGPGNEQFF
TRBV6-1	CASFRGGSAQYF
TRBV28	CASSPPGGGQGYGYTF
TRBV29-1	CSVERGGPSYEQYF
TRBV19	CASRPDAGTGIDEQYF
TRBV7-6	CASSFGGPGQGPTNTGELFF
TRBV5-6	CASSLAGSAYEQYF
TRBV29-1	CSVVHPSGRRVWSQYF
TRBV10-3	CAISAGDAGTADEAFF
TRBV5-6	CASSPWPVELDYGYTF
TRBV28	CASSSDVSAYEQYF
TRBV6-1	CASSEVHLETRIQPQHF
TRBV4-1	CASSQAEVTNYGYTF
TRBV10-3	CAISEEDRVTYGYTF
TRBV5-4	CASSHREANSPLHF
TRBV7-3	CASSATTGPVTGYTF
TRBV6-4	CASSEEGAADTQYF
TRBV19	CASSIDGSSYNEQFF
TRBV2	CASSEYGDSYEQYF
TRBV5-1	CASSLGRSYEQYF
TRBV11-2	CASSPWTEGGDNEQFF
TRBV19	CASSIDVTGTMNTEAFF
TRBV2	CASRGDNQPQHF
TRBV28	CASNTGGSWEQYF
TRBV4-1	CASSQGGTHDTGELFF
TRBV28	CASSLNREETQYF
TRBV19	CASSMEPGGPVNEQFF
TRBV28	CASSFVSGTDEQYF
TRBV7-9	CASSFLGPGGGEQYF
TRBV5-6	CASSLGGGSGPYNEQFF
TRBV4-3	CASSEGLSSYEQYF
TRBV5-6	CASSYYTKLSGNTIYF
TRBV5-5	CASSLDVEYEQYF
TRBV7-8	CASSDGQPQETQYF
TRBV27	CASSSNIQRLSSGNTIYF
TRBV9	CASSVGINKETQYF
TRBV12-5	CASGLVPGQGHEQYF
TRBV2	CASSESVREQYF
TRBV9	CASSVGVDAEAFF
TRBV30	CAWSSGTGDFF
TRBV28	CASSPIGTGEAFF
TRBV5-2	CASSSAGIDQETQYF